This T cell receptor (beta chain) was identified during a study of blood T cell repertoires in COVID-19. Study-wide context: There were acute and convalescent COVID-19 samples, and they came from the United States, Italy and Spain. T cells, B-cell-depleted T cells, or PBMCs supplied cDNA or gDNA.

CDR3 length equals 16 residues. V was shortened by 4 bases and J by 5 bases, with 16 bases between the two germline ends. Germline CDR1 and CDR2: SGHRS and YFSETQ. Original analysis: The assay estimated nucleated cells by amplifying reference gene primers. Clones were sequenced by immunoSEQ multiplex PCR, and TCRdb holds only the in-frame ones, with some missing. V, J and clone size reflect that table, while D and trimming were determined from the DNA. The table lists approximately 50,000 clones, approximately 91% of them singletons. The clonotype comes from a man between 45 and 60 years old with active COVID-19. The sequencing input was peripheral blood. The rearrangement links TRBV5-1 to TRBJ1-6; tentatively, D is TRBD1 (6 bases). The CDR3 bases are TGCGCCAGCAGCCCGCGGGGGACAAGAGATAATTCACCCCTCCACTTT. This translates into CASSPRGTRDNSPLHF.